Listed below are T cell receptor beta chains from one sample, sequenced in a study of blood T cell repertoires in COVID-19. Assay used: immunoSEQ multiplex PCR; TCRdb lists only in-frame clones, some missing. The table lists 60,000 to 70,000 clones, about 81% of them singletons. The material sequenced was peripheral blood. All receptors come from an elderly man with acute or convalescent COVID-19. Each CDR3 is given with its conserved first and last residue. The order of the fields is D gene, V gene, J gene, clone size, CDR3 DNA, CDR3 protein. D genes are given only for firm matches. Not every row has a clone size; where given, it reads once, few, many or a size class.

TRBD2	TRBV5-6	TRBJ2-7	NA	TGTGCCAGCAGCTTATCCGGACTAGCGGGGATGTTCTCCTCCCACGAGCAGTACTTC	CASSLSGLAGMFSSHEQYF
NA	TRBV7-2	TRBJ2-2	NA	TGTGCCAGCAGCTTCTATAGGAACACCGGGGAGCTGTTTTTT	CASSFYRNTGELFF
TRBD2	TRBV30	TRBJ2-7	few	TGTGCCTGGACCAAACGGGGACTAGCGTCTCGAGAGCAGTACTTC	CAWTKRGLASREQYF
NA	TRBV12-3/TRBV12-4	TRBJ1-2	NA	TGTGCCAGCAGTTCCTGGACAGATTATGGCTACACCTTC	CASSSWTDYGYTF
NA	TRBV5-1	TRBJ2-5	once	TGCGCCAGCAGCTTGAGGGGTGCGGAGGAGACCCAGTACTTC	CASSLRGAEETQYF
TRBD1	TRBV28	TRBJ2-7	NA	TGTGCCAGCAGTCCCCCCGCAGGGGGCTACGAGCAGTACTTC	CASSPPAGGYEQYF
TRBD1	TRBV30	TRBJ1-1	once	TGTGCCTGGAGTATCCGACAGGGCCTAAACACTGAAGCTTTCTTT	CAWSIRQGLNTEAFF
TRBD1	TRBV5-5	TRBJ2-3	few	TGTGCCAGCAGCTTCAGGGGGACGCTTGACGCAGATACGCAGTATTTT	CASSFRGTLDADTQYF
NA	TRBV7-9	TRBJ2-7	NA	TGTGCCAGCAGCTTAGGGTGGTTAGGGGAAAACGAGCAGTACTTC	CASSLGWLGENEQYF
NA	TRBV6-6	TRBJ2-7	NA	TGTGCCAGCAGTTACGAGGACTATTACGAGCAGTACTTC	CASSYEDYYEQYF
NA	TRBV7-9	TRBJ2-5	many	TGTGCCAGCAGCTTAATGGCGGGACAAGAGACCCAGTACTTC	CASSLMAGQETQYF
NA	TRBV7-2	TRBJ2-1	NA	TGTGCCAGCAGCGTCCTCACTGCCTTCTACAATGAGCAGTTCTTC	CASSVLTAFYNEQFF
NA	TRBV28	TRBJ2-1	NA	TGTGCCAGCAGTTTAAGGGACTTACACAATGAGCAGTTCTTC	CASSLRDLHNEQFF
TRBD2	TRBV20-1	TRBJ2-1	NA	TGCAGTGCTAGTTTACCTAGCGGGAGAGGTGGCAATGAGCAGTTCTTC	CSASLPSGRGGNEQFF
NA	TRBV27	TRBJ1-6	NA	TGTGCCACAACAGACGGGAGTTCACCCCTCCACTTT	CATTDGSSPLHF
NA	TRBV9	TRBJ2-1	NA	TGTGCCAGCAGCTCTCAGTGGAGGTTAGAGCAGTTCTTC	CASSSQWRLEQFF
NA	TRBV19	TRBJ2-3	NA	TGTGCCAGTAGTATAGTGGTAGCGGCCACAGATACGCAGTATTTT	CASSIVVAATDTQYF
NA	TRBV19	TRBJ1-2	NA	TGTGCCAGTAGTATACAGGGGACTAACTATGGCTACACCTTC	CASSIQGTNYGYTF
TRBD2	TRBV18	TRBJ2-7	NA	TGTGCCAGCTCACAGTGGACTAGCGCCTCCTACGAGCAGTACTTC	CASSQWTSASYEQYF
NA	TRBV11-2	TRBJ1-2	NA	TGTGCCAGCAGCAAGGGGGTTCACTATGGCTACACCTTC	CASSKGVHYGYTF
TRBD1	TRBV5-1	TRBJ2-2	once	TGCGCCAGCAGCCCAGGGGACAGGGCGAACACCGGGGAGCTGTTTTTT	CASSPGDRANTGELFF
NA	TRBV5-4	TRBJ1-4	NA	TGTGCCAGCAGCTTGGCAGGCAGCAGGAAACTGTTTTTT	CASSLAGSRKLFF
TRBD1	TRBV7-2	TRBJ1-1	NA	TGTGCCAGCAGTTCCGACAGGGGCGTTTCTGAAGCTTTCTTT	CASSSDRGVSEAFF
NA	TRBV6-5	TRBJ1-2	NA	TGTGCCAGCAGGGAGTGGACAGCAAGTAGTGGCTACACCTTC	CASREWTASSGYTF
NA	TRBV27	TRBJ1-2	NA	TGTGCCAGCAGTTTTCGGGGGAATGGCTACACCTTC	CASSFRGNGYTF
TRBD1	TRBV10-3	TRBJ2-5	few	TGTGCCACCGGACAGGGGAATTACGAGACCCAGTACTTC	CATGQGNYETQYF
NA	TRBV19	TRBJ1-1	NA	TGTGCCAGTAGTATAGAGCCCGGGGTTGGCTACACTGAAGCTTTCTTT	CASSIEPGVGYTEAFF
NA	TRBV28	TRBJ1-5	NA	TGTGCCAGCAGTTTCAGGTTGGGTCAGCCCCAGCATTTT	CASSFRLGQPQHF
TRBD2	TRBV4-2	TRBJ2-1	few	TGTGCCAGCAGCCATGGACTAGCGGGGGGATATGAGCAGTTCTTC	CASSHGLAGGYEQFF
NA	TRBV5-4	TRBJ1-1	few	TGTGCCAGCAGCTTCTCGAGAACTGAAGCTTTCTTT	CASSFSRTEAFF
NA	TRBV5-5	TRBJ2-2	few	TGTGCCACCACTTGGCAGTCGAGAGGCGGGGAGCTGTTTTTT	CATTWQSRGGELFF
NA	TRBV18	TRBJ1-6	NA	TGTGCCAGCTCTCCCGCGGCGGGGGAACCCTATAATTCACCCCTCCACTTT	CASSPAAGEPYNSPLHF
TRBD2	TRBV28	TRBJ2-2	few	TGTGCCAGCAGTTTTTGGGGACTAGCGGGAGGGCCGGGGGAGCTGTTTTTT	CASSFWGLAGGPGELFF
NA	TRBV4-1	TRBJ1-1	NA	TGCGCCAGCAGCCAGGCGGGGCCCTCCAACACTGAAGCTTTCTTT	CASSQAGPSNTEAFF
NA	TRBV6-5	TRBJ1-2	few	TGTGCCAGCAGTTATGATGCAGGGATGTTTGGCTACACCTTC	CASSYDAGMFGYTF